This TCR beta chain came from a study of cytomegalovirus exposure and HLA in healthy donors. Broader study findings: A later analysis reportedly found fewer N-insertions in an Asian-associated ancestry cluster than the approximately 670-donor mean. Some TCR beta chains (over 150 of them) were listed as cytomegalovirus-associated. Differences between HLA loci emerged in a later analysis of TCR association rates, with DRB1 most and HLA-C fewest.

Primers included in the PCR were 60 Vbeta and 13 Jbeta primers. Original analysis: Per a later analysis, the number of unique TCR beta chains was roughly 80 million, of which some 10 million were shared. Produced via immunoSEQ multiplex PCR; TCRdb's table is partial and in-frame only. D and trimming come from the DNA, and the V and J calls and clone size come from that table. The sample has approximately 190,000 clones, 75% to 90% seen once. This clone appeared a few times. The antigen is unknown. The receptor comes from a man aged 40-49 years in good health and CMV-seropositive. Sequencing was done on a sample of PBMCs.

CDR3 nucleotides: TGTGCCAGCTCACCGTCCGGGACAGCTCTCCTTGCAACTAATGAAAAACTGTTTTTT. Translated: CASSPSGTALLATNEKLFF. The chain combines TRBV18 with TRBJ1-4; 7 bases match TRBD1. Germline CDR1 is KGHSH and CDR2 is LQKENI. The V and J ends lost 3 bases and 0 bases, in that order; junction bases with no gene match: 13. The CDR3 has 19 amino acids.